This T cell receptor beta chain was recorded in a study of immune cell composition in non-small cell lung cancer. Whole-study results and caveats: TIL tumour reactivity correlated with maximal tumour-associated clone frequency in adenocarcinoma. No significant correlation existed between pack-years smoked and tumour clonality. Tumour-associated clones >0.5% occurred in approximately 31% of adenocarcinomas, approximately 79% of squamous.

The repertoire was sequenced with immunoSEQ multiplex PCR; TCRdb's copy has only in-frame clones and lacks some. This table has about 3,100 clones, around 79% appearing once. Details on this clone: Antigen unknown.

The normal lung sample lay at least 3 cm, and maximally far, from the tumour. The CDR3 totals 15 residues. Germline V CDR1 and CDR2: ENHRY, SYGVKD. The V and J ends lost 2 bases and 5 bases, in that order; junction bases with no gene match: 2. This sequence was found in a human donor with non-small cell lung cancer. The donor label of this sample is uncertain. Sequenced sample: non-adjacent lung tissue. This chain uses TRBV10-3 with TRBJ2-5; 13 nucleotides line up with TRBD2. In DNA form, the CDR3 reads TGTGCCATCAGTGAGAGGACTAGCGGGAGTGAGACCCAGTACTTC. Amino acid sequence: CAISERTSGSETQYF.